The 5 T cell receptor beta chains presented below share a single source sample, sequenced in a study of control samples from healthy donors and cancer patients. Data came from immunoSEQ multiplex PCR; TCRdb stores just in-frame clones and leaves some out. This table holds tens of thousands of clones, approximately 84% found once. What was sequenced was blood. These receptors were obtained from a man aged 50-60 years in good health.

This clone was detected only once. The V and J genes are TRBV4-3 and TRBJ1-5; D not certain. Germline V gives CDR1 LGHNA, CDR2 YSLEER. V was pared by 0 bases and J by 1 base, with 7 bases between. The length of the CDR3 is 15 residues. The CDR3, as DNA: TGCGCCAGCAGCCAAGAAGTACAGAGCAATCAGCCCCAGCATTTT. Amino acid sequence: CASSQEVQSNQPQHF.

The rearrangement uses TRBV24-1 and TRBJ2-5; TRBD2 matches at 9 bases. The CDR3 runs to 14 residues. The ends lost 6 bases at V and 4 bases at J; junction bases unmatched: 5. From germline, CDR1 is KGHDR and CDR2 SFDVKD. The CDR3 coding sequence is TGTGCCACCAGTTTAGCGGGAGCAGGAGAGACCCAGTACTTC. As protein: CATSLAGAGETQYF.

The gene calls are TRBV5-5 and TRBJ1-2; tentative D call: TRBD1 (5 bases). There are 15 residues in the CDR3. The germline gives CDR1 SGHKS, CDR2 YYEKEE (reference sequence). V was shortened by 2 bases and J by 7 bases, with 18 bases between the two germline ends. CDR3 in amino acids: CASSLSVGGQGGYTF. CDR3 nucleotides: TGTGCCAGCAGCTTAAGTGTTGGAGGGCAGGGTGGCTACACCTTC.

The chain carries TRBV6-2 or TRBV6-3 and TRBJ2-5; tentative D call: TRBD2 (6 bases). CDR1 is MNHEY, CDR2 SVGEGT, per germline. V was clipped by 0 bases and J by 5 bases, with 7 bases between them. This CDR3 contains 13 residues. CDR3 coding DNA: TGTGCCAGCAGTTACTCTGGGAGGGAGACCCAGTACTTC. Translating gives CASSYSGRETQYF.

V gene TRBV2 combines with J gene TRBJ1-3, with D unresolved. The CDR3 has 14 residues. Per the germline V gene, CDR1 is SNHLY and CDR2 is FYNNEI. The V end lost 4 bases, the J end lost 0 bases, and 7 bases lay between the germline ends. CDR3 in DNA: TGTGCCAGCAGTGCAGGCCTCTCTGGAAACACCATATATTTT. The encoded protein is CASSAGLSGNTIYF.